This T cell receptor (beta chain) was recovered during a study of shared clonotypes between healthy human individuals. At the deep level, the assay was run. Template for every sorted-subset replicate PCR totaled 150 to 250 ng DNA, some 30,000 T cell genomes. Generated by immunoSEQ multiplex PCR, the TCRdb table keeps only in-frame clones and is missing some. The data contain a few million clones, approximately 92% of them singletons. CD8 cells regarded as naive lacked CD45RO, were positively chosen for CCR7, and omitted terminally differentiated effector memory CD45RA+ cells. Those who donated, Caucasian adults without exception, all lived in Nashville, Tennessee. Regarding this clone: Its antigen is undetermined.

General study findings and limits: How much donors shared clonotypes was expected to be affected by sequencing depth.

Trimming left V 4 bases short and J 2 bases short, with 11 bases between. CDR3 length: 14 amino acids. Germline assignment: CDR1 MNHNS and CDR2 SASEGT. This sequence was found in a man aged 18 to 29 in good health. Some clones in this sample may be carry-over from other donors' samples. The chain is built from TRBV6-1 and TRBJ2-5; no clear D gene. The sample comprised naive CD8+ T cells from PBMCs. Here the CDR3 reads CASSGFPLQETQYF. The DNA for the CDR3 is TGTGCCAGCAGTGGTTTTCCTCTTCAAGAGACCCAGTACTTC.